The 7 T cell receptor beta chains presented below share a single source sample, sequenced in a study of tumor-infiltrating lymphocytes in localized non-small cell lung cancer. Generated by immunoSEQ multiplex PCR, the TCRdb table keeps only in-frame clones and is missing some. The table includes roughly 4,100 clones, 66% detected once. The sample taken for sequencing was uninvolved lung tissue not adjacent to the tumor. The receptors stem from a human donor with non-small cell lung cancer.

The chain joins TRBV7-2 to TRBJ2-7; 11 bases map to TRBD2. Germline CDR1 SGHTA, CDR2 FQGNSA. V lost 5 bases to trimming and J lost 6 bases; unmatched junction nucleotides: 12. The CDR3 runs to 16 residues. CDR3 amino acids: CASSRGYSGGASEQYF. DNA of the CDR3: TGTGCCAGCAGCCGCGGGTATAGCGGGGGGGCATCCGAGCAGTACTTC. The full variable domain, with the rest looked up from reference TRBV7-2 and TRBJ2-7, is GAGVSQSPSNKVTEKGKDVELRCDPISGHTALYWYRQSLGQGLEFLIYFQGNSAPDKSGLPSDRFSAERTGGSVSTLTIQRTQQEDSAVYLCASSRGYSGGASEQYFGPGTRLTVT.

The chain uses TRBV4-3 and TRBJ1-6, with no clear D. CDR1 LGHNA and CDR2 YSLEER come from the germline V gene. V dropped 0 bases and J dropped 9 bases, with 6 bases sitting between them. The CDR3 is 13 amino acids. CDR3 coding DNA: TGCGCCAGCAGCCAAGAATCTGGTTCACCCCTCCACTTT. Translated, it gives CASSQESGSPLHF.

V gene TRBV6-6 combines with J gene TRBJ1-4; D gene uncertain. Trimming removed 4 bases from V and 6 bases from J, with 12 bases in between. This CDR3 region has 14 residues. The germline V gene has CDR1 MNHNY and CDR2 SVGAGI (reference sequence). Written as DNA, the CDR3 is TGTGCCAGCAGTTCGCGGGTCGCGGATGAAAAACTGTTTTTT. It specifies CASSSRVADEKLFF.

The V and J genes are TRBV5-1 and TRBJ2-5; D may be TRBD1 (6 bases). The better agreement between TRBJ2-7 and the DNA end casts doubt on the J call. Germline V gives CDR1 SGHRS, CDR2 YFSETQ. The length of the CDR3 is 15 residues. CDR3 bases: TGCGCCAGCAGCTTCATCTCGGACAGCTCCTACGAGCAGTACTTC. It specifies CASSFISDSSYEQYF.

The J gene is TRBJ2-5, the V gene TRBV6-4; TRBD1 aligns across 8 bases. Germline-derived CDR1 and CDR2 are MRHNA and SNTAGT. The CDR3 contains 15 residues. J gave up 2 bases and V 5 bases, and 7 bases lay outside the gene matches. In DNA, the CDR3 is TGTGCCAGCAGTCCCGGGACAGGCTCACAAGAGACCCAGTACTTC. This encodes CASSPGTGSQETQYF.

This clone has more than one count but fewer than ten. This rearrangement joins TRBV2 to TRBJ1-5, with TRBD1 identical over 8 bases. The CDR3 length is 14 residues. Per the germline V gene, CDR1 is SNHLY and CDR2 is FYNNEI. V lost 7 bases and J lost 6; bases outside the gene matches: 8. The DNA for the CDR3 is TGTGCCAGCACCCCAGGGGGCGCGGGTCAGCCCCAGCATTTT. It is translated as CASTPGGAGQPQHF.

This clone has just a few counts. The CDR3, as DNA: TGTGCCAGCAGCTTAGCCCCAGGCATGAACACTGAAGCTTTCTTT. Protein sequence: CASSLAPGMNTEAFF. The rearrangement uses TRBV11-3 and TRBJ1-1; D is ambiguous. The CDR3 extends over 15 amino acids. The V and J ends lost 1 base and 0 bases respectively, with 9 bases between them. CDR1 and CDR2 (germline): SGHNT, YENEEA. The complete variable domain, with remaining parts taken from reference TRBV11-3 and TRBJ1-1, reads EAGVVQSPRYKIIEKKQPVAFWCNPISGHNTLYWYLQNLGQGPELLIRYENEEAVDDSQLPKDRFSAERLKGVDSTLKIQPAELGDSAVYLCASSLAPGMNTEAFFGQGTRLTVV.